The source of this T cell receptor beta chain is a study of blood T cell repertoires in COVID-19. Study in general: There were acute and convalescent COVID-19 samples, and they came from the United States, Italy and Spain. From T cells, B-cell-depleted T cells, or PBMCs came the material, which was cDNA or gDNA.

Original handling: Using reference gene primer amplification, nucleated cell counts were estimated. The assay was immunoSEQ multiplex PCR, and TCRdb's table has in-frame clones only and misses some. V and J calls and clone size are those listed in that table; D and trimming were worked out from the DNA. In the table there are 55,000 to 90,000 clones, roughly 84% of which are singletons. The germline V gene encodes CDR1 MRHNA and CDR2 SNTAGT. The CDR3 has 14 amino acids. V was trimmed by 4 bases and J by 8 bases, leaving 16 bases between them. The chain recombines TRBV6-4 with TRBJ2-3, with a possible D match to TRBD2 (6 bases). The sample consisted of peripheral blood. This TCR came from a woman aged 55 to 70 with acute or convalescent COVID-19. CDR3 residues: CASSVGGAAGTQYF. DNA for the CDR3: TGTGCCAGCAGTGTTGGAGGGGCGGCTGGTACGCAGTATTTT.